This T cell receptor beta chain stems from a study of cytomegalovirus exposure and HLA in healthy donors. Both 60 Vbeta primers and 13 Jbeta primers went into the PCR. Generated by immunoSEQ multiplex PCR, the TCRdb table keeps only in-frame clones and is missing some. This table holds over 150,000 clones, roughly 80% found once. The sequence was collected from a man younger than 40 in good health and CMV-seronegative. The sequenced sample was PBMCs.

CDR3 loop: CASSLVRGRSSGNTIYF. As DNA, the CDR3 is TGTGCCAGTAGTCTCGTACGAGGCAGAAGCTCTGGAAACACCATATATTTT. The chain couples TRBV19 to TRBJ1-3, with D hard to call. Germline-derived CDR1 and CDR2 are LNHDA and SQIVND (reference sequence). CDR3 length: 17 residues. The ends were cut back, 5 bases at V and 0 bases at J, with 17 bases in the middle.